The 24 T cell receptor beta chains given below trace back to one sample, sequenced in a study of blood T cell repertoires in COVID-19. Sequencing used immunoSEQ multiplex PCR; TCRdb keeps in-frame clones, though not all of them. The table includes more than 70,000 clones, around 88% detected once. Sequencing was done on a sample of peripheral blood. These TCRs come from a man aged 55 to 69 with acute or convalescent COVID-19.

CDR3 region: CASSPPLGSNTEAFF. In DNA form, the CDR3 reads TGTGCCAGCAGCCCACCCCTCGGTTCGAACACTGAAGCTTTCTTT. The chain has TRBV7-2 and TRBJ1-1; D uncertain. The CDR3 spans 15 residues. Trimming cost V 5 bases and J 1 base, with 14 bases left between them. The germline gives CDR1 SGHTA, CDR2 FQGNSA. Full variable domain (remainder filled in from reference TRBV7-2 and TRBJ1-1): GAGVSQSPSNKVTEKGKDVELRCDPISGHTALYWYRQSLGQGLEFLIYFQGNSAPDKSGLPSDRFSAERTGGSVSTLTIQRTQQEDSAVYLCASSPPLGSNTEAFFGQGTRLTVV.

The chain joins TRBV7-8 to TRBJ2-7, with TRBD2 matching 10 bases. Germline V gives CDR1 SGHVS, CDR2 FQNEAQ. The CDR3 is 17 amino acids. J lost 4 bases, V lost 1 base, and 10 bases had no gene match. The DNA for the CDR3 is TGTGCCAGCAGCTTAGTACCTAGCGGGAGTATGGCATACGAGCAGTACTTC. Encoded protein: CASSLVPSGSMAYEQYF.

In nucleotides, the CDR3 is TGTGCCAGCAGCGTCGGTAGCGGCAGGAATGAGCAGTTCTTC. This encodes CASSVGSGRNEQFF. V is TRBV9 and J is TRBJ2-1, with D possibly matching TRBD2 (6 bases). V gave up 2 bases and J gave up 7 bases, with 13 bases separating them. CDR1 and CDR2 from the germline V gene are SGDLS and YYNGEE. CDR3 size: 14 residues.

The chain is built from TRBV18 and TRBJ1-1, with 8 bases aligning to TRBD1. V trimming: 3 bases; J trimming: 5 bases; junction bases outside the gene matches: 8. CDR1 is KGHSH, CDR2 LQKENI, per germline. CDR3 size: 15 residues. The CDR3 nucleotides are TGTGCCAGCTCACCCGGACAGGGAGGGTCGACTGAAGCTTTCTTT. Translating gives CASSPGQGGSTEAFF.

V is TRBV7-2 and J is TRBJ2-7; D might be TRBD2 (5 bases). Germline V gene lookup returns CDR1 SGHTA and CDR2 FQGNSA. V was cut by 2 bases and J by 6 bases, with 11 bases left in between. The CDR3 is 13 residues long. CDR3 sequence reads: CASSLNKGVEQYF. Here the CDR3 DNA reads TGTGCCAGCAGCTTAAATAAGGGAGTCGAGCAGTACTTC.

The chain couples TRBV14 to TRBJ1-6; no clear D gene. CDR3 length: 13 residues. The germline V and J ends were trimmed by 4 bases and 2 bases, with 3 bases remaining between them. Germline-derived CDR1 and CDR2 are SGHDN and FVKESK. The CDR3: CASSRTYNSPLHF. CDR3 DNA: TGTGCCAGCAGCCGTACCTATAATTCACCCCTCCACTTT.

The rearrangement joins TRBV11-2 to TRBJ1-2; a weak D match, TRBD1 (6 bases). CDR3 length equals 15 residues. CDR1 is SGHAT and CDR2 is FQNNGV in the germline V gene. V was cut by 1 base and J by 6 bases, with 15 bases left in between. The CDR3 region is CASSLVRSGAHGYTF. For the CDR3, the DNA is TGTGCCAGCAGCTTAGTGAGGTCAGGGGCTCATGGCTACACCTTC.

This clone was detected a few times. The chain carries TRBV10-2 and TRBJ1-3; the match to TRBD1 covers 8 bases. V was pared by 7 bases and J by 0 bases, with 2 bases of the junction left unmatched. This CDR3 region has 14 residues. CDR1 and CDR2 (germline): WSHSY, SAAADI. Written as DNA, the CDR3 is TGCGCCAGCAATACAGGGGGCTCTGGAAACACCATATATTTT. As protein: CASNTGGSGNTIYF.

V gene TRBV10-1 combines with J gene TRBJ1-6, with 9 nucleotides matching TRBD1. Unmatched junction bases numbered 7, after V lost 7 bases and J lost 0 bases. The CDR3 is 17 amino acids. Germline CDR1 WNHNN, CDR2 SYGVQD (reference sequence). CDR3 region: CASTHRGRSSYNSPLHF. The CDR3 bases are TGCGCCAGCACACACAGGGGGCGAAGCTCCTATAATTCACCCCTCCACTTT.

The chain uses TRBV11-2 and TRBJ1-6, with a weak D call TRBD1 (5 bases). The germline V gene encodes CDR1 SGHAT and CDR2 FQNNGV. V was shortened by 3 bases and J by 8 bases, with 11 bases between the two germline ends. The CDR3 sequence is 14 residues long. The CDR3 nucleotides are TGTGCCAGCAGCTTGGGGCCCCATGATTCACCCCTCCACTTT. Translating gives CASSLGPHDSPLHF.

The chain joins TRBV27 to TRBJ1-5; tentatively, D is TRBD1 (6 bases). The CDR3 spans 16 residues. V was pared by 8 bases and J by 0 bases, with 17 bases between. Germline V lookup: CDR1 MNHEY, CDR2 SMNVEV (reference sequence). CDR3 in amino acids: CASRGGGGNSNQPQHF. DNA for the CDR3: TGTGCCAGCCGGGGAGGGGGGGGAAATAGCAATCAGCCCCAGCATTTT.

The rearrangement links TRBV18 to TRBJ2-7; the match to TRBD2 covers 9 bases. The CDR3 extends over 14 amino acids. CDR1 and CDR2 from the germline V gene are KGHSH and LQKENI. With 3 bases clipped from V and 5 bases from J, the junction kept 5 bases outside the gene matches. The CDR3 DNA is TGTGCCAGCTCACCGATAGCGGGGGCCCACGAGCAGTACTTC. This sequence encodes CASSPIAGAHEQYF.

The chain's CDR3 is CASSLGQGAYEQYF. DNA for the CDR3: TGTGCCAGCAGCTTAGGTCAGGGGGCCTACGAGCAGTACTTC. The chain has TRBV7-8 and TRBJ2-7; 7 bases are a match to TRBD1. The germline gives CDR1 SGHVS, CDR2 FQNEAQ. V lost 1 base, J lost 2 bases, and 2 bases stayed unmatched. CDR3 size: 14 residues.

The CDR3 region has the DNA TGTGCCAGCTCACCACCGACAGGGCTTGGGGCCAACGTCCTGACTTTC. Amino acid sequence: CASSPPTGLGANVLTF. The chain carries TRBV18 and TRBJ2-6, with 7 positions matching TRBD1. V dropped 0 bases and J dropped 3; count of bases not matched to a gene: 2. This CDR3 region has 16 residues. CDR1 and CDR2 (germline): KGHSH, LQKENI.

The gene calls are TRBV11-2 and TRBJ1-6, with 9 bases fitting TRBD1. This CDR3 is 18 amino acids long. V was pared by 5 bases and J by 4 bases, with 12 bases of the junction left unmatched. CDR1 is SGHAT and CDR2 is FQNNGV in the germline V gene. The CDR3 DNA reads TGTGCCAGCAGCCAATCTCGGGACAGGGCGTATTATAATTCACCCCTCCACTTT. Amino acid sequence: CASSQSRDRAYYNSPLHF.

The V gene is TRBV7-2, the J gene TRBJ1-6; no reliable D call. V was shortened by 0 bases and J by 0 bases, with 12 bases between the two germline ends. CDR3 length: 18 residues. From germline, CDR1 is SGHTA and CDR2 FQGNSA. CDR3 nucleotide sequence: TGTGCCAGCAGCTTAGCAGTAGTGCAAAGCTCCTATAATTCACCCCTCCACTTT. It specifies CASSLAVVQSSYNSPLHF.

This rearrangement joins TRBV10-3 to TRBJ2-1; TRBD2 agrees at 8 bases. V trimming: 3 bases; J trimming: 5 bases; junction bases outside the gene matches: 6. Germline V CDR1 and CDR2: ENHRY, SYGVKD. CDR3 size: 15 residues. CDR3 bases: TGTGCCATCAGTGATAAACTAGCGGACAACAATGAGCAGTTCTTC. Protein: CAISDKLADNNEQFF.

This sequence joins TRBV2 and TRBJ2-1, with D perhaps matching TRBD1 (6 bases). With 8 bases removed from V and 4 bases from J, the gap between germline ends came to 15 bases. This CDR3 contains 14 residues. Germline lookup yields CDR1 SNHLY and CDR2 FYNNEI. CDR3: CASGGRDTYNEQFF. In DNA form, the CDR3 reads TGTGCCAGCGGGGGACGGGACACATACAATGAGCAGTTCTTC.

This clone appeared a few times. J is TRBJ2-1 and V is TRBV6-5, with a possible D match to TRBD2 (5 bases). Trimming pared 6 bases from V and 2 bases from J, leaving 14 bases between. The CDR3 spans 15 residues. Per germline, CDR1 MNHEY and CDR2 SVGAGI. CDR3 residues: CASSPRATTYNEQFF. DNA of the CDR3: TGTGCCAGCAGCCCACGGGCGACTACCTACAATGAGCAGTTCTTC.

The gene calls are TRBV29-1 and TRBJ2-2; 11 bases fit TRBD2. This CDR3 is 15 amino acids long. Trimming removed 6 bases from V and 1 base from J; junction bases left unmatched: 4. Germline loops: CDR1 SQVTM, CDR2 ANQGSEA. CDR3 DNA sequence: TGCAGCGTCTCAGGACTAGCGGGGAACACCGGGGAGCTGTTTTTT. Its translation: CSVSGLAGNTGELFF.

V gene TRBV5-1 combines with J gene TRBJ2-3; 9 nucleotides agree with TRBD1. The CDR3 is 15 amino acids. J gave up 4 bases and V 4 bases, and 7 bases lay outside the gene matches. Germline V CDR1 and CDR2: SGHRS, YFSETQ. CDR3 DNA: TGCGCCAGCAGCGTAGGGACAGGGCGCGCAGATACGCAGTATTTT. Its translation is CASSVGTGRADTQYF.

This clone was detected a few times. This chain links TRBV4-1 with TRBJ1-4; TRBD1 aligns across 7 bases. CDR3 size: 15 residues. J lost 8 bases, V lost 2 bases, and 8 bases had no gene match. Germline V gene data show CDR1 as MGHRA and CDR2 as YSYEKL. The CDR3 loop is CASSQSGTAYEKLFF. Written as DNA, the CDR3 is TGCGCCAGCAGCCAATCCGGGACAGCTTACGAAAAACTGTTTTTT.

The J gene is TRBJ1-3, the V gene TRBV9, with D uncertain. The V end lost 4 bases, the J end lost 0 bases, and 8 bases lay between the germline ends. The CDR3 sequence is 14 residues long. Germline values: CDR1 SGDLS, CDR2 YYNGEE. CDR3: CASSRRYSGNTIYF. The CDR3 DNA reads as TGTGCCAGCAGCCGGCGGTACTCTGGAAACACCATATATTTT.

The chain is built from TRBV10-1 and TRBJ1-5; D is ambiguous. Trimming left V 2 bases short and J 3 bases short, with 5 bases between. Per the germline V gene, CDR1 is WNHNN and CDR2 is SYGVQD (reference sequence). The CDR3 has 13 amino acids. The DNA for the CDR3 is TGCGCCAGCAGTGAGAACATCAATCAGCCCCAGCATTTT. Its protein product is CASSENINQPQHF.